Given below is one T cell receptor beta chain in context. This sample was included in a study of blood T cell repertoires in COVID-19. Study as a whole: Acute and convalescent COVID-19 samples came from the United States, Italy and Spain. PBMCs, B-cell-depleted T cells, or T cells provided the cDNA or gDNA that made up the material.

As originally analysed: Reference gene primer amplification yielded estimated nucleated cell counts. Repertoires were generated with immunoSEQ multiplex PCR, while TCRdb's copy carries only in-frame clones and drops some. V and J calls plus clone size are reproduced from that table; the DNA served to infer D and trimming. Of some 220,000 clones detected, over 75% appear once; the ten largest clones hold 4.5% to 5.5%. CDR3 length: 12 residues. The V end lost 5 bases, the J end lost 3 bases, and 7 bases lay between the germline ends. CDR1 is SGHTA, CDR2 FQGTGA, per germline. Sequenced input: peripheral blood. The chain carries TRBV7-3 and TRBJ2-5; a possible D gene is TRBD2 (6 bases). The TCR was taken from a middle-aged man with COVID-19, enrolled during active disease. Here the CDR3 reads CASSGTEETQYF. The CDR3, as DNA: TGTGCCAGCAGCGGGACTGAAGAGACCCAGTACTTC.